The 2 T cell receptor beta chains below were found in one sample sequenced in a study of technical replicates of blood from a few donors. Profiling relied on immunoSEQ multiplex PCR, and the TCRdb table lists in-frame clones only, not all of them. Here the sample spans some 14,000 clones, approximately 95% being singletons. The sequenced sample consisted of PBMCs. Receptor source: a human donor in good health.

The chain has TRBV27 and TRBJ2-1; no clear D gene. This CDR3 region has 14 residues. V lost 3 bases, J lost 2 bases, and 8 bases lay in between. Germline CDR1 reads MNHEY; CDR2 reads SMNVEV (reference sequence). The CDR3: CASSFPGPYNEQFF. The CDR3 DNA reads TGTGCCAGCAGTTTTCCAGGTCCCTACAATGAGCAGTTCTTC.

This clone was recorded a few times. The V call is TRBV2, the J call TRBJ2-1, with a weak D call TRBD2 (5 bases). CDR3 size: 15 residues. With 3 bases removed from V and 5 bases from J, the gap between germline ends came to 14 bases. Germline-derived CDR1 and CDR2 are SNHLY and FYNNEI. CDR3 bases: TGTGCCAGCAGTGATCTCGTCGGGCGGGACAATGAGCAGTTCTTC. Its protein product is CASSDLVGRDNEQFF.